This T cell receptor (beta chain) stems from a study of cytomegalovirus exposure and HLA in healthy donors. Study conclusions and caveats: Serostatus for CMV was the only available immune exposure information. Apparent HLA restriction characterized most CMV-associated TCR beta chains in a later analysis.

The CDR3 runs 13 residues. The ends were cut back, 5 bases at V and 5 bases at J, with 12 bases in the middle. Germline CDR1 and CDR2: SGHAT and FQNNGV. This PCR relied on a set of 60 Vbeta primers and 13 Jbeta primers. Per the original data handling: In a later analysis, the count reached about 80 million unique TCR beta chains, with 10 million to 14 million shared. Here immunoSEQ multiplex PCR was the method, and the copy in TCRdb shows in-frame clones only, minus some. V and J calls and clone size come straight from that table; D and trimming were deduced from the DNA. The table shows 120,000 or so clones, with around three quarters occurring only once. About this clone itself: The antigen is unknown.

The TCR originated in a man in his late teens or twenties in good health and CMV-seronegative. Material: PBMCs. The rearrangement joins TRBV11-2 to TRBJ1-1; D perhaps matches TRBD1 (5 bases). The CDR3 loop reads CASSPGASTEAFF. The CDR3 DNA is TGTGCCAGCAGCCCTGGGGCCTCTACTGAAGCTTTCTTT.